This TCR beta chain was profiled in a study of blood T cell repertoires in COVID-19. Study details: Spain, Italy and the United States supplied samples that represented acute and convalescent COVID-19. In each case, the material was cDNA or gDNA derived from T cells, B-cell-depleted T cells, or PBMCs.

The authors' processing: Scientists estimated how many nucleated cells there were by amplifying reference gene primers. Here immunoSEQ multiplex PCR was the method, and the copy in TCRdb shows in-frame clones only, minus some. V, J and clone size were drawn from that table, and D and trimming were deduced from the DNA. The sample records fewer than 250,000 clones, about 83% being singletons. This CDR3 is 10 amino acids long. Germline V gives CDR1 DFQATT, CDR2 SNEGSKA (reference sequence). V lost 3 bases, J lost 5 bases, and 5 bases lay in between. The sample comprised peripheral blood. This receptor was identified in a human donor in a cohort sampled during active COVID-19. This chain joins TRBV20-1 and TRBJ2-7; D gene uncertain. The CDR3 spells CSASLHEQYF. The CDR3 DNA is TGCAGTGCTAGCCTCCACGAGCAGTACTTC.